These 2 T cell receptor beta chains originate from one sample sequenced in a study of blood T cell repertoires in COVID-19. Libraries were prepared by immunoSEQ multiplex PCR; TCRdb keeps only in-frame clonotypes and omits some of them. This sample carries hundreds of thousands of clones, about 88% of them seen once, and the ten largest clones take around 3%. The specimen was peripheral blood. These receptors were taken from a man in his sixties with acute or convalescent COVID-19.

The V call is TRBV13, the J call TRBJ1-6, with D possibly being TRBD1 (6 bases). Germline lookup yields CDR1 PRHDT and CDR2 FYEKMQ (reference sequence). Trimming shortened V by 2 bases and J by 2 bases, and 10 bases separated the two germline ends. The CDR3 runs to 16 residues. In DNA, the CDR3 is TGTGCCAGCAGCTTACGGGGGGCCACCTATAATTCACCCCTCCACTTT. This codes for CASSLRGATYNSPLHF.

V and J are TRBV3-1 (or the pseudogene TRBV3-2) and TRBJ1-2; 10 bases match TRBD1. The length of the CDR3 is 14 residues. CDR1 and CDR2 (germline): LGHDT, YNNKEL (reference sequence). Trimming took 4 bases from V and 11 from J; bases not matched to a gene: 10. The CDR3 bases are TGTGCCAGCAGCCCGACTCGGACAGGGGGGGCATACACCTTC. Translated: CASSPTRTGGAYTF.